The rows below give T cell receptor beta chains drawn from one sample of a study of blood T cell repertoires in COVID-19. Data came from immunoSEQ multiplex PCR; TCRdb stores just in-frame clones and leaves some out. This sample yields 150,000 or so clones, of which 80% to 90% are seen a single time; under 7.5% belongs to the top ten. Sequenced sample: peripheral blood. The source is an elderly man with acute or convalescent COVID-19. The CDR3 runs from the conserved cysteine through the conserved F or W. The D gene is left open where the match is weak. Rows give clone size only sometimes, using once, few, many, or a class for an expanded clone.

v_gene	d_gene	len	abundance	j_gene	CDR3aa	CDR3nt
TRBV25-1	-	15	-	TRBJ2-7	CASTRSGTSSYEQYF	TGTGCCAGCACTCGATCCGGGACTTCCTCCTACGAGCAGTACTTC
TRBV5-1	TRBD1	16	-	TRBJ2-2	CASSLLGQGANGELFF	TGCGCCAGCAGCTTGCTTGGACAGGGGGCTAACGGGGAGCTGTTTTTT
TRBV12-3/TRBV12-4	-	13	-	TRBJ2-7	CASSFRDTYEQYF	TGTGCCAGCAGTTTTCGGGATACCTACGAGCAGTACTTC
TRBV3-1/TRBV3-2	-	13	-	TRBJ2-1	CASSGTLGNEQFF	TGTGCCAGCAGCGGGACTCTTGGGAATGAGCAGTTCTTC
TRBV6-4	TRBD1	14	-	TRBJ2-3	CASRYQGEIGTQYF	TGTGCCAGCAGATACCAGGGGGAGATAGGTACGCAGTATTTT
TRBV18	TRBD1	14	-	TRBJ1-4	CASSLQGGDEKLFF	TGTGCCAGCTCGCTACAGGGGGGGGATGAAAAACTGTTTTTT
TRBV6-5	-	15	-	TRBJ1-1	CASSYGGARWTEAFF	TGTGCCAGCAGTTACGGGGGGGCGCGGTGGACTGAAGCTTTCTTT
TRBV2	-	13	once	TRBJ1-2	CASGASVNYGYTF	TGTGCCAGCGGGGCAAGCGTTAACTATGGCTACACCTTC
TRBV9	TRBD1	14	once	TRBJ1-2	CASSAGTGDYGYTF	TGTGCCAGCAGCGCCGGGACAGGAGACTATGGCTACACCTTC
TRBV5-1	-	15	-	TRBJ1-2	CASSVGQYRSDGYTF	TGCGCCAGCAGCGTCGGACAGTATAGGTCCGATGGCTACACCTTC
TRBV6-1	-	14	-	TRBJ2-5	CASSEPRQQETQYF	TGTGCCAGCAGTGAACCTCGACAGCAAGAGACCCAGTACTTC
TRBV19	-	14	-	TRBJ2-3	CASCCAKSTDTQYF	TGTGCCAGTTGTTGCGCGAAAAGCACAGATACGCAGTATTTT
TRBV6-5	-	12	-	TRBJ2-1	CASRHTGLEQFF	TGTGCCAGCAGGCATACTGGGCTAGAGCAGTTCTTC
TRBV7-2	TRBD2	17	-	TRBJ2-3	CASSLAVLLANRDTQYF	TGTGCCAGCAGCTTAGCTGTTCTACTAGCGAATAGGGATACGCAGTATTTT